This T cell receptor beta chain was identified during a study of cytomegalovirus exposure and HLA in healthy donors. About the study: Caucasian-associated ancestry cluster membership applied to 75% to 85% of several hundred genotyped donors. Overall study results and limits: Listed as cytomegalovirus-associated were 150 or so TCR beta chains. TCR association rates varied by HLA locus in a later analysis, with DRB1 highest and HLA-C lowest. It is likely that the observed cluster of highly shared sequence variants was a sequencing artifact.

About this clone: Antigen specificity is unknown.

PCR was performed using 60 Vbeta and 13 Jbeta primers. Assay used: immunoSEQ multiplex PCR; TCRdb lists only in-frame clones, some missing. The table has fewer than 350,000 clones, 85% to 90% seen once; the top ten hold roughly 2.3%. The V gene end was trimmed by 0 bases and the J gene end by 6 bases; junction bases not matched to a gene: 12. Germline assignment: CDR1 SGHNT and CDR2 YENEEA. This CDR3 has 17 residues. The chain couples TRBV11-3 to TRBJ1-1, with 8 bases that match TRBD1. The sequence came from a woman aged 18-35 years in good health and CMV-seronegative. The sequenced sample consisted of PBMCs. The chain's CDR3 is CASSLERTGRGTAEAFF. Here the CDR3 DNA reads TGTGCCAGCAGCTTAGAACGGACAGGGAGGGGGACCGCTGAAGCTTTCTTT.